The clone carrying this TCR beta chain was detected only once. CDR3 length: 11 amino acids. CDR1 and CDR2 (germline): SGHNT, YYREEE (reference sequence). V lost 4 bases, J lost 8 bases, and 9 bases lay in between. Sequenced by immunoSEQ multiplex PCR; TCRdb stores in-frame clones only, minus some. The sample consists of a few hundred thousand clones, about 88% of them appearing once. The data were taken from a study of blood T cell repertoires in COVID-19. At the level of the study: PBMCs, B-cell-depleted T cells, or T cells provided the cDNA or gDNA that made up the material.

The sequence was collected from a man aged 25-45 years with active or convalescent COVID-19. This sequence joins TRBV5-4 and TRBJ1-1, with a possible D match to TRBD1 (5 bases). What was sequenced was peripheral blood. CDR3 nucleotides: TGTGCCAGCAGCGGGGGACTAGAAGCTTTCTTT. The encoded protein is CASSGGLEAFF.